Listed here are 19 T cell receptor beta chains from one sample, sequenced in a study of OX40 agonist ivuxolimab in advanced cancers. The method was immunoSEQ multiplex PCR; TCRdb's version includes in-frame clones alone and lacks a portion of them. This sample has roughly 66,000 clones, with roughly four fifths found just once. The sequences come from CD4+ or CD8+ T cells sorted from blood, collected in a trial of the OX40 agonist ivuxolimab. These receptors were collected from an adult with an advanced solid tumor such as melanoma, head and neck, liver or kidney cancer.

The gene calls are TRBV5-1 and TRBJ2-1, with D unclear. Per the germline V gene, CDR1 is SGHRS and CDR2 is YFSETQ. The CDR3 consists of 15 residues. V was clipped by 0 bases and J by 6 bases, with 13 bases between them. CDR3 sequence reads: CASSLEGTYSNEQFF. CDR3 coding DNA: TGCGCCAGCAGCTTGGAGGGAACCTATAGCAATGAGCAGTTCTTC.

The rearrangement joins TRBV6-5 to TRBJ2-7, with D possibly TRBD2 on 6 matching bases. Germline values: CDR1 MNHEY, CDR2 SVGAGI. CDR3 length equals 11 residues. The germline V and J ends were trimmed by 10 bases and 4 bases, with 11 bases remaining between them. CDR3 in amino acids: CATTGGYEQYF. CDR3 coding DNA: TGTGCCACCACAGGAGGGTACGAGCAGTACTTC.

CDR3 sequence (DNA): TGTGCCAGCAGTGAACGGTCCGACAGGGGGCTAGCGGCAAACTCCTACAATGAGCAGTTCTTC. Translated, it gives CASSERSDRGLAANSYNEQFF. This rearrangement joins TRBV6-1 to TRBJ2-1; 10 bases are shared with TRBD1. The germline V gene has CDR1 MNHNS and CDR2 SASEGT. This CDR3 has 21 amino acids. V lost 2 bases and J lost 0; bases outside the gene matches: 16.

This clone has a single count. V usage is TRBV19 and J usage is TRBJ1-4; 7 positions match TRBD1. Per the germline V gene, CDR1 is LNHDA and CDR2 is SQIVND (reference sequence). The CDR3 runs to 16 residues. The junction had 13 bases not matched to a gene; V was cut back by 4 bases and J by 8 bases. CDR3 residues: CASSRAPTGAAEKLFF. The DNA of the CDR3 is TGTGCCAGTAGTAGAGCCCCCACAGGGGCCGCCGAAAAACTGTTTTTT.

The V gene is TRBV14, the J gene TRBJ2-4; tentative D call: TRBD2 (7 bases). The germline V and J ends were trimmed by 0 bases and 0 bases, with 9 bases remaining between them. This CDR3 has 16 residues. Germline loops: CDR1 SGHDN, CDR2 FVKESK. CDR3 nucleotide sequence: TGTGCCAGCAGCCAAGATAGGGGGGGAGCCAAAAACATTCAGTACTTC. It yields the protein CASSQDRGGAKNIQYF.

In this sample, this clone turned up once. The rearrangement joins TRBV2 to TRBJ2-3, with TRBD1 matching 7 bases. The CDR3 runs to 16 residues. After removal of 6 bases from V and 0 bases from J, the junction contained 9 bases not matched to a gene. Germline V lookup: CDR1 SNHLY, CDR2 FYNNEI. The chain's CDR3 is CASRKDGDRSTDTQYF. CDR3 DNA sequence: TGTGCCAGCAGAAAAGACGGGGACAGAAGCACAGATACGCAGTATTTT.

This clone was detected only once. The rearrangement links TRBV30 to TRBJ1-1, with 11 bases lining up with TRBD1. The length of the CDR3 is 13 residues. Germline assignment: CDR1 GTSNPN and CDR2 SVGIG (reference sequence). The V and J ends lost 2 bases and 7 bases, in that order; junction bases with no gene match: 3. The CDR3, as DNA: TGTGCCTGGAGTTTGGACAGGGGGCATGAAGCTTTCTTT. Translation: CAWSLDRGHEAFF.

The sample holds a few counts of this clone. This CDR3 reads CAGNRGSGYTF. The CDR3 DNA reads as TGTGCCGGAAACAGAGGAAGTGGCTACACCTTC. The genes are TRBV30 and TRBJ1-2; D is unresolved. Trimming pared 8 bases from V and 7 bases from J, leaving 14 bases between. CDR3 length: 11 residues. The germline gives CDR1 GTSNPN, CDR2 SVGIG (reference sequence).

The chain carries TRBV7-2 and TRBJ1-5, with D perhaps matching TRBD1 (5 bases). V lost 5 bases to trimming and J lost 4 bases, with 9 bases between them. CDR1 is SGHTA and CDR2 is FQGNSA in the germline V gene. This CDR3 spans 13 amino acids. DNA for the CDR3: TGTGCCAGCAGCCCGGGGGGTAATCAGCCCCAGCATTTT. Encoded protein: CASSPGGNQPQHF.

This clone is a singleton in its sample. The V and J genes are TRBV5-4 and TRBJ2-6, with D uncertain. CDR1 SGHNT and CDR2 YYREEE come from the germline V gene (reference sequence). The V end lost 5 bases, the J end lost 1 base, and 10 bases lay between the germline ends. The CDR3 contains 15 residues. The CDR3: CASRPWGSGANVLTF. The CDR3 bases are TGTGCCAGCAGACCTTGGGGATCTGGGGCCAACGTCCTGACTTTC.

This clone was counted between two and nine times. The chain is built from TRBV2 and TRBJ2-1; no reliable D call. CDR3 size: 15 residues. Trimming took off 7 bases at V and 0 bases at J, with 13 bases between the two ends. CDR1 is SNHLY and CDR2 is FYNNEI in the germline V gene. The CDR3 loop is CASNVRPSSYNEQFF. CDR3 nucleotide sequence: TGTGCCAGCAATGTTAGGCCCAGCTCCTACAATGAGCAGTTCTTC.

The V gene is TRBV6-1, the J gene TRBJ1-2, with 8 nucleotides matching TRBD1. Germline assignment: CDR1 MNHNS and CDR2 SASEGT. Trimming at V came to 1 base and at J to 3 bases, leaving 4 bases not matched to a gene. The CDR3 contains 15 residues. CDR3 nucleotides: TGTGCCAGCAGTGAAGGGGACAGGTATTACTATGGCTACACCTTC. This codes for CASSEGDRYYYGYTF.

The genes are TRBV7-9 and TRBJ1-1; D is uncertain. V lost 5 bases and J lost 0, with 13 bases in between. Germline CDR1 SEHNR, CDR2 FQNEAQ (reference sequence). This CDR3 is built from 15 residues. CDR3 DNA sequence: TGTGCCAGCAGCGTAGGTGGACTTTTGAACACTGAAGCTTTCTTT. It yields the protein CASSVGGLLNTEAFF.

CDR3 sequence reads: CASSLAGTGTYEQYF. CDR3 in DNA: TGTGCCAGCAGCTTAGCCGGGACAGGGACCTACGAGCAGTACTTC. This chain joins TRBV7-2 and TRBJ2-7, with TRBD1 identical over 9 bases. The germline CDR1 and CDR2 sequences are SGHTA and FQGNSA. V lost 0 bases to trimming and J lost 2 bases; unmatched junction nucleotides: 2. The CDR3 consists of 15 residues.

This clone was seen once. The chain is built from TRBV23-1 and TRBJ1-5; D is ambiguous. TRBV23-1 is an ORF for which the function is uncertain. V dropped 0 bases and J dropped 9 bases, with 12 bases sitting between them. The CDR3 length is 14 residues. The CDR3 DNA reads as TGCGCCAGCAGTCAATCCCACGGGAGTGGGCCCCAGCATTTT. It codes for CASSQSHGSGPQHF.

This clone appeared once. The chain joins TRBV4-2 to TRBJ2-2, with D possibly TRBD1 on 6 matching bases. Looked up from germline, CDR1 is LGHNA and CDR2 is YNFKEQ. The CDR3 consists of 14 residues. CDR3 coding DNA: TGTGGGACACAGGGCCACCCGAACACCGGGGAGCTGTTTTTT. Amino acid sequence: CGTQGHPNTGELFF.

The chain links TRBV27 to TRBJ1-5; no clear D. The CDR3 length is 18 residues. The V end was cut by 4 bases, the J end by 4 bases, with 23 bases between. The germline V gene has CDR1 MNHEY and CDR2 SMNVEV (reference sequence). The CDR3 sequence: CASSYRPAVDGSNQPQHF. The CDR3 DNA reads as TGTGCCAGCAGTTACCGGCCCGCTGTAGACGGCTCTAATCAGCCCCAGCATTTT.

The chain recombines TRBV15 with TRBJ2-1; D gene ambiguous. The CDR3 is 13 amino acids. Germline assignment: CDR1 LNHNV and CDR2 YYDKDF (reference sequence). V lost 1 base to trimming and J lost 2 bases, with 3 bases between them. CDR3 DNA sequence: TGTGCCACCAGCAGAGGGACCTACAATGAGCAGTTCTTC. The encoded protein is CATSRGTYNEQFF.

V gene TRBV5-4 combines with J gene TRBJ2-1, with 9 bases that match TRBD2. V lost 4 bases to trimming and J lost 12 bases; unmatched junction nucleotides: 8. The CDR3 loop spans 13 amino acids. Germline lookup yields CDR1 SGHNT and CDR2 YYREEE (reference sequence). CDR3 bases: TGTGCCAGCAGCCCGGAGGGCGGGAGGGCGCAGTTCTTC. This encodes CASSPEGGRAQFF.